These T cell receptor beta chains were read from a single sample in a study of cytomegalovirus exposure and HLA in healthy donors. Sequencing used immunoSEQ multiplex PCR; TCRdb keeps in-frame clones, though not all of them. The table has about 160,000 clones, less than 85% seen once. Material for sequencing was PBMCs. The receptors here all came from a man in his fifties or sixties in good health and CMV-seronegative. Both conserved end residues are part of each CDR3. A D gene is named only where the DNA matches it firmly. Expanded clones get a size class; other rows say once, few or many, or leave the size out.

V gene: TRBV27
clone size: few
D gene: .
J gene: TRBJ2-7
CDR3 DNA: TGTGCCAGCAGTTTGGGGACTGTTAGCTCCTACGAGCAGTACTTC
CDR3 protein: CASSLGTVSSYEQYF

V gene: TRBV5-4
clone size: .
D gene: .
J gene: TRBJ2-1
CDR3 DNA: TGTGCCAGCAGCTCCTGGAGGGGGCGGGGACCGGGCTACAATGAGCAGTTCTTC
CDR3 protein: CASSSWRGRGPGYNEQFF

V gene: TRBV7-9
clone size: .
D gene: TRBD2
J gene: TRBJ2-1
CDR3 DNA: TGTGCCAGCAGCTTAGAAACTAGCGGGAGGGAGAAGCAGTTCTTC
CDR3 protein: CASSLETSGREKQFF

V gene: TRBV7-9
clone size: .
D gene: .
J gene: TRBJ2-2
CDR3 DNA: TGTGCCAGCAGCCAGAGAGTGGAGTTCACCGGGGAGCTGTTTTTT
CDR3 protein: CASSQRVEFTGELFF

V gene: TRBV5-6
clone size: .
D gene: TRBD2
J gene: TRBJ2-3
CDR3 DNA: TGTGCCAGCAAGTCGGCTGGACTAGTAACAGATACGCAGTATTTT
CDR3 protein: CASKSAGLVTDTQYF

V gene: TRBV10-1
clone size: .
D gene: TRBD2
J gene: TRBJ2-1
CDR3 DNA: TGCGCCAGCAGTGAGTCGGGGCGGGAGGCGATCTTC
CDR3 protein: CASSESGREAIF

V gene: TRBV6-6
clone size: .
D gene: TRBD1
J gene: TRBJ2-7
CDR3 DNA: TGTGCCAGCACGGAAAGGACAGGGGTGTACGAGCAGTACTTC
CDR3 protein: CASTERTGVYEQYF

V gene: TRBV27
clone size: few
D gene: .
J gene: TRBJ2-7
CDR3 DNA: TGTGCCAGCAGTTTATCAACTAGTAGATGGTACGAGCAGTACTTC
CDR3 protein: CASSLSTSRWYEQYF

V gene: TRBV7-9
clone size: .
D gene: TRBD1
J gene: TRBJ2-3
CDR3 DNA: TGTGCCAGCAGTACGCAGGGGGCCCCAGATACGCAGTATTTT
CDR3 protein: CASSTQGAPDTQYF

V gene: TRBV7-9
clone size: .
D gene: TRBD2
J gene: TRBJ2-3
CDR3 DNA: TGTGCCAGCAGCCGGGAATCGGGACTACTAGATACGCAGTATTTT
CDR3 protein: CASSRESGLLDTQYF

V gene: TRBV4-2
clone size: .
D gene: .
J gene: TRBJ1-5
CDR3 DNA: TGTGCCAGCAGCCAAGATAACAGGAATCAGCCCCAGCATTTT
CDR3 protein: CASSQDNRNQPQHF

V gene: TRBV4-1
clone size: many
D gene: .
J gene: TRBJ1-2
CDR3 DNA: TGCGCCAGCAGCCAAGACCCCTCGGGAACCTATGGCTACACCTTC
CDR3 protein: CASSQDPSGTYGYTF

V gene: TRBV21-1
clone size: .
D gene: .
J gene: TRBJ2-7
CDR3 DNA: TGTGCCAGCAGCAAAGCGCAGGACAGGGAAAACTCCTACGAGCAGTACTTC
CDR3 protein: CASSKAQDRENSYEQYF

V gene: TRBV5-6
clone size: few
D gene: TRBD1
J gene: TRBJ2-7
CDR3 DNA: TGTGCCAGCATCTTGAGGGGGACAGGGTACTACGAGCAGTACTTC
CDR3 protein: CASILRGTGYYEQYF

V gene: TRBV5-8
clone size: .
D gene: .
J gene: TRBJ1-2
CDR3 DNA: TGTGCCAGCAGCTTGGACAGGGTGGTCGTCGGCTACACCTTC
CDR3 protein: CASSLDRVVVGYTF

V gene: TRBV5-1
clone size: .
D gene: TRBD1
J gene: TRBJ2-3
CDR3 DNA: TGCGCCAGCAGCTTGGAGGGGGCCCCTAGCACAGATACGCAGTATTTT
CDR3 protein: CASSLEGAPSTDTQYF

V gene: TRBV10-1
clone size: few
D gene: .
J gene: TRBJ1-5
CDR3 DNA: TGCGCCAGCAGTGAGCGGACAGCCTTCAATCAGCCCCAGCATTTT
CDR3 protein: CASSERTAFNQPQHF

V gene: TRBV7-9
clone size: .
D gene: .
J gene: TRBJ2-7
CDR3 DNA: TGTGCCAGCAGCTTAGCTAGCGAAGCCCCCTCCTACGAACAGTACTTC
CDR3 protein: CASSLASEAPSYEQYF

V gene: TRBV5-4
clone size: .
D gene: .
J gene: TRBJ1-2
CDR3 DNA: TGTGCCAGCAGGCGGGGGGCTTACTATGGCTACACCTTC
CDR3 protein: CASRRGAYYGYTF

V gene: TRBV18
clone size: .
D gene: TRBD1
J gene: TRBJ1-1
CDR3 DNA: TGTGCCAGCTCACTACGGGACAGGGACACTGAAGCTTTCTTT
CDR3 protein: CASSLRDRDTEAFF

V gene: TRBV27
clone size: .
D gene: .
J gene: TRBJ2-7
CDR3 DNA: TGTGCCAGCAGTCCCGGAGGGGGCCCCTACGAGCAGTACTTC
CDR3 protein: CASSPGGGPYEQYF

V gene: TRBV27
clone size: .
D gene: .
J gene: TRBJ2-5
CDR3 DNA: TGTGCCAGCAGTCCCCTGGGGTCTCGAGGGAAGACCCAGTACTTC
CDR3 protein: CASSPLGSRGKTQYF

V gene: TRBV14
clone size: .
D gene: TRBD1
J gene: TRBJ2-5
CDR3 DNA: TGTGCCAGCAGCCAAGATCTGGGACAGGGGGCCTCAGAGACCCAGTACTTC
CDR3 protein: CASSQDLGQGASETQYF

V gene: TRBV6-5
clone size: .
D gene: .
J gene: TRBJ1-6
CDR3 DNA: TGTGCCAGCAAATGGGCCACGGCTAATTCACCCCTCCACTTT
CDR3 protein: CASKWATANSPLHF